The clone carrying this T cell receptor (beta chain) was observed a handful of times. Via MiXCR, TCRdb re-called the RT-PCR reads, giving one row per CDR3 protein. This table has about 780,000 distinct CDR3 sequences, around 18% appearing once. Germline V gene data show CDR1 as DFQATT and CDR2 as SNEGSKA (reference sequence). This CDR3 is 15 amino acids long. With V trimmed by 0 bases and J by 5 bases, 8 bases remained unmatched. The data were taken from a study of response to subunit inactivated influenza vaccine. This TCR derives from a man in his forties or fifties who received an inactivated influenza vaccine. Source: PBMCs from blood, taken about 5 days after vaccination. The V and J genes are TRBV20-1 and TRBJ2-7; 9 bases align to TRBD2. The CDR3 coding sequence is TGCAGTGCTAGAGACTTTGCGGGAGGGCCCCACGAGCAGTACTTC. Translation: CSARDFAGGPHEQYF.